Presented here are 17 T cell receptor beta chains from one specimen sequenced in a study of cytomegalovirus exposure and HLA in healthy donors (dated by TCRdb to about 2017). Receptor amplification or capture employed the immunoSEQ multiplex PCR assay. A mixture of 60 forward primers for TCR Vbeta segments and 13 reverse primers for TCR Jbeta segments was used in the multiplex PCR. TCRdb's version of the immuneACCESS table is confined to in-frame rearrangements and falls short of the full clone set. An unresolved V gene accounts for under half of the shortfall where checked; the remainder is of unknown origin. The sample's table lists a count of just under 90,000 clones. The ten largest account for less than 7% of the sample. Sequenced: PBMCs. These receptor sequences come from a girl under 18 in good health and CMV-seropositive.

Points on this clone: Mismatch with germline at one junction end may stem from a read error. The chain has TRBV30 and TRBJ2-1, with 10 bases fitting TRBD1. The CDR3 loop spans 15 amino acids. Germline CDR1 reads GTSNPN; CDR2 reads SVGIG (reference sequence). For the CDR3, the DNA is TGTGCCGGGAGTGCCGGGACAGGGGAATCCAATGAGCAGTTCTTC. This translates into CAGSAGTGESNEQFF.

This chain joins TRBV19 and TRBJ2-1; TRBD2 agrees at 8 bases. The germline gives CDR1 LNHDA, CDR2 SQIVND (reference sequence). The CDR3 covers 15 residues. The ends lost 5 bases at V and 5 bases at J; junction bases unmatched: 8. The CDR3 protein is CASSFPGLENNEQFF. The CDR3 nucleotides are TGTGCCAGTAGTTTCCCGGGACTAGAGAACAATGAGCAGTTCTTC.

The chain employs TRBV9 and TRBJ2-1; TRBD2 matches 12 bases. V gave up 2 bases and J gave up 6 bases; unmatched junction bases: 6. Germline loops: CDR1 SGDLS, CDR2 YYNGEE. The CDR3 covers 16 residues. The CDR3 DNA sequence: TGTGCCAGCAGCGTCACTAGCGGGGGGACCCCCAATGAGCAGTTCTTC. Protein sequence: CASSVTSGGTPNEQFF. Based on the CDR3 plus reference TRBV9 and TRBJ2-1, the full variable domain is DSGVTQTPKHLITATGQRVTLRCSPRSGDLSVYWYQQSLDQGLQFLIQYYNGEERAKGNILERFSAQQFPDLHSELNLSSLELGDSALYFCASSVTSGGTPNEQFFGPGTRLTVL.

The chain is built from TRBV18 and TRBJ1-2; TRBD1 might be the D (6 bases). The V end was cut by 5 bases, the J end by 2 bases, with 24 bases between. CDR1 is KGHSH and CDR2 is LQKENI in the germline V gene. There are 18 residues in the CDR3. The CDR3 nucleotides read TGTGCCAGCTCAAGGTCCCCCAGTCTACCGGGACACAACTATGGCTACACCTTC. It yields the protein CASSRSPSLPGHNYGYTF.

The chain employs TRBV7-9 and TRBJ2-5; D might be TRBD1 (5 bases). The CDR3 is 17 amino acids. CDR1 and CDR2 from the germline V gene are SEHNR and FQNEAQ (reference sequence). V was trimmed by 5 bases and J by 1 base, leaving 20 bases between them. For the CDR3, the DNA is TGTGCCAGCAGCCCTGTCCTTTTTGGGGCAGGCCAAGAGACCCAGTACTTC. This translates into CASSPVLFGAGQETQYF.

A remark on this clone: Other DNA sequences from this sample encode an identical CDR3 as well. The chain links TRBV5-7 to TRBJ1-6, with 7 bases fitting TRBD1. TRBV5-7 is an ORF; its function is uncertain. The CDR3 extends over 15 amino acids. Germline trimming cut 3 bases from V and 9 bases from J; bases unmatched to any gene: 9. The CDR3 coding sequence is TGTGCCAGCAGCTCCTGGACAGGCGAGGGTTCACCCCTCCACTTT. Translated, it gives CASSSWTGEGSPLHF.

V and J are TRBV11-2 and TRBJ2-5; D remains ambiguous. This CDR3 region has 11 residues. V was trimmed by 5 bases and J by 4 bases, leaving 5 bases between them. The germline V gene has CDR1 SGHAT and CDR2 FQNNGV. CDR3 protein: CASSMAETQYF. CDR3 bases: TGTGCCAGCAGCATGGCAGAGACCCAGTACTTC.

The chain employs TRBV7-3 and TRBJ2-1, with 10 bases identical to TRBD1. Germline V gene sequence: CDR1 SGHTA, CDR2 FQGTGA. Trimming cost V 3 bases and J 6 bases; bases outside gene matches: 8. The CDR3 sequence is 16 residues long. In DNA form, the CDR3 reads TGTGCCAGCAGCTTGCTTAGACAGGGGGCAGTCAATGAGCAGTTCTTC. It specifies CASSLLRQGAVNEQFF.

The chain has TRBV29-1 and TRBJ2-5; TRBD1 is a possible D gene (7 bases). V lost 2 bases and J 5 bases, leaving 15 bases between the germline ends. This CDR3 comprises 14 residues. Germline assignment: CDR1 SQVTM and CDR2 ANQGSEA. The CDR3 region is CSVETGDRGETQYF. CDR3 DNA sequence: TGCAGCGTTGAAACAGGGGACCGGGGGGAGACCCAGTACTTC.

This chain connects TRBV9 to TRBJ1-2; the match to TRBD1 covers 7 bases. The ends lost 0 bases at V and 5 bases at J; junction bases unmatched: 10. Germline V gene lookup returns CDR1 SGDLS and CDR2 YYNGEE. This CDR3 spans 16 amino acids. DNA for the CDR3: TGTGCCAGCAGCGTAGAGAACCCAGGGGGAAGGTATGGCTACACCTTC. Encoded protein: CASSVENPGGRYGYTF.

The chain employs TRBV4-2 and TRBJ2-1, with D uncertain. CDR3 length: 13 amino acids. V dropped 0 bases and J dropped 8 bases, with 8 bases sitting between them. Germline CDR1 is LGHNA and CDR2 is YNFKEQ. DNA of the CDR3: TGTGCCAGCAGCCAAGATCGGTCGCATGAGCAGTTCTTC. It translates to CASSQDRSHEQFF.

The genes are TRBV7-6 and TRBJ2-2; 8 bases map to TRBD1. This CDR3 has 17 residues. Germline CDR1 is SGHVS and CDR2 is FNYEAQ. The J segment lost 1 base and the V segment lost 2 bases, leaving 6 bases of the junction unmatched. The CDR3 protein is CASSLYTGGLNTGELFF. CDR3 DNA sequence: TGTGCCAGCAGCTTATACACAGGGGGACTGAACACCGGGGAGCTGTTTTTT.

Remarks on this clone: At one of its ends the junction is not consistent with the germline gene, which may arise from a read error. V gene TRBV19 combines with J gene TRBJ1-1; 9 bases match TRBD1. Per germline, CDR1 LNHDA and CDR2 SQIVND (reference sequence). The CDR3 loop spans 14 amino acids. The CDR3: CASSNRGQDTEDFF. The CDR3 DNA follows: TGTGCCAGTAGTAACAGGGGGCAGGACACTGAAGATTTCTTT.

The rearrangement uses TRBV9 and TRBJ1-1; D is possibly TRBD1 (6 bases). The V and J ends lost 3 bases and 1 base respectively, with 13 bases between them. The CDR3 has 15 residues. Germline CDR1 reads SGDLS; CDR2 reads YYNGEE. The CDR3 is CASSDTGLGNTEAFF. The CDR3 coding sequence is TGTGCCAGCAGCGACACAGGGTTGGGGAACACTGAAGCTTTCTTT.

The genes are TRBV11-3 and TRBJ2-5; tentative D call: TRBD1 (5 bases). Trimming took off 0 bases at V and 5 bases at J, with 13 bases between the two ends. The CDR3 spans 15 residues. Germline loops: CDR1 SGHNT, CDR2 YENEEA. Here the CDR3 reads CASSLDQRQMETQYF. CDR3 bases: TGTGCCAGCAGCTTAGATCAGAGACAGATGGAGACCCAGTACTTC.

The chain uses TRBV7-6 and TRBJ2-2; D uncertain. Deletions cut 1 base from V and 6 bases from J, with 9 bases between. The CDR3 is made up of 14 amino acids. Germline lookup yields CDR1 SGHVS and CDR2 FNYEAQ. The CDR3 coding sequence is TGTGCCAGCAGCTTAGGCAGTCTTGCCGGGGAGCTGTTTTTT. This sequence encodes CASSLGSLAGELFF. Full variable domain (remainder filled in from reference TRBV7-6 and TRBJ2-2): GAGVSQSPRYKVTKRGQDVALRCDPISGHVSLYWYRQALGQGPEFLTYFNYEAQQDKSGLPNDRFSAERPEGSISTLTIQRTEQRDSAMYRCASSLGSLAGELFFGEGSRLTVL.

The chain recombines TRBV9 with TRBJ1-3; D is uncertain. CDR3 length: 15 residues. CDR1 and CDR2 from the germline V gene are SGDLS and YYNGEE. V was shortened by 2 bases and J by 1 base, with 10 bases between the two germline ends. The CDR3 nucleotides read TGTGCCAGCAGCGTGGAGGAGAGGTCTGGAAACACCATATATTTT. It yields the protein CASSVEERSGNTIYF.